This T cell receptor beta chain was obtained from a study of shared clonotypes between healthy human individuals. Overall study: Donors had three CD4 naive, three CD4 memory, two CD8 naive and one CD8 memory plate apiece.

As for this clone: Other DNA variants within this sample encode the same CDR3.

CD45RO negativity and positive selection for CCR7 defined naive CD8 cells, a population that excluded terminally differentiated effector memory CD45RA+ cells. V lost 1 base, J lost 1 base, and 7 bases lay in between. Per the germline V gene, CDR1 is MGHRA and CDR2 is YSYEKL. The CDR3 totals 14 residues. Per the original data handling: Sequence data from immunoSEQ were junction-only and lacked quality scores; consequently, filtering differed. Method: immunoSEQ multiplex PCR; TCRdb's copy keeps in-frame clones and lacks some. That table gives V, J and clone size, and the DNA gave D and trimming. The repertoire includes around 2,000,000 clones, approximately 94% of them detected once, and roughly 1% sits in the top ten.

This TCR was sampled from a man between 18 and 29 years old in good health. Specimen: naive CD8+ T cells sorted from blood. This chain joins TRBV4-1 and TRBJ1-1; TRBD1 might be the D (5 bases). CDR3 in DNA: TGCGCCAGCAGCCAAGTCGGGGGGAACACTGAAGCTTTCTTT. Translating it yields CASSQVGGNTEAFF.